This passage covers 16 T cell receptor beta chains from one sample sequenced in a study of blood T cell repertoires in COVID-19 (dated by TCRdb to the early 2020s). Library preparation used the immunoSEQ multiplex PCR assay. Imported from immuneACCESS, the table was reduced by TCRdb to in-frame sequences with V and J called. These copies leave out some clones; in studies compared against another copy, an unresolved V gene accounts for under half, and the cause of the remainder is not known. Recorded for this sample are about 230,000 clones; approximately 88% of them occurred a single time. Of the sample, roughly 3.7% falls within the top ten clones. The sequenced sample consisted of PBMCs or T cells enriched from blood (not recorded which). The receptors originated from a woman aged 25 to 45 who had been exposed to COVID-19.

The gene calls are TRBV6-1 and TRBJ1-5; D gene unclear. The germline V and J ends were trimmed by 2 bases and 0 bases, with 8 bases remaining between them. The germline V gene encodes CDR1 MNHNS and CDR2 SASEGT. The CDR3 loop spans 15 amino acids. The CDR3, as DNA: TGTGCCAGCAGTGAATACGGGATTAGCAATCAGCCCCAGCATTTT. This sequence encodes CASSEYGISNQPQHF.

This clone was detected only a few times. The chain couples TRBV6-5 to TRBJ1-1; D is unclear. CDR1 is MNHEY and CDR2 is SVGAGI in the germline V gene. Deletions cut 6 bases from V and 3 bases from J, with 5 bases between. There are 11 residues in the CDR3. CDR3 DNA sequence: TGTGCCAGCAGCCGGGACACTGAAGCTTTCTTT. It yields the protein CASSRDTEAFF.

The rearrangement joins TRBV11-2 to TRBJ1-6; 7 positions agree with TRBD1. Germline CDR1 is SGHAT and CDR2 is FQNNGV. The CDR3 runs 14 residues. V lost 3 bases, J lost 9 bases, and 5 bases stayed unmatched. CDR3 amino acids: CASSFRGGVSPLHF. The CDR3 DNA reads as TGTGCCAGCAGCTTTAGAGGGGGCGTTTCACCCCTCCACTTT.

The chain links TRBV4-1 to TRBJ2-7; a weak D match, TRBD2 (5 bases). The CDR3 consists of 15 residues. Trimming cost V 4 bases and J 3 bases, with 16 bases left between them. CDR1 and CDR2 (germline): MGHRA, YSYEKL. CDR3 sequence reads: CASSLLFPTSYEQYF. The DNA of the CDR3 is TGCGCCAGCAGCCTCCTGTTCCCCACTAGCTACGAGCAGTACTTC.

This chain links TRBV9 with TRBJ2-5; 7 bases align to TRBD2. V was clipped by 4 bases and J by 2 bases; unmatched bases: 5. Per the germline V gene, CDR1 is SGDLS and CDR2 is YYNGEE. The CDR3 is made up of 14 amino acids. The CDR3 loop reads CASSSGTIQETQYF. CDR3 coding DNA: TGTGCCAGCAGCTCCGGGACTATTCAAGAGACCCAGTACTTC.

V gene TRBV9 combines with J gene TRBJ2-1; the match to TRBD1 covers 7 bases. Germline V lookup: CDR1 SGDLS, CDR2 YYNGEE. The CDR3 is 16 residues long. V dropped 3 bases and J dropped 5; count of bases not matched to a gene: 11. This chain's CDR3 is CASSGRQGGKDNEQFF. CDR3 bases: TGTGCCAGCAGCGGACGACAGGGTGGAAAGGACAATGAGCAGTTCTTC. The whole variable domain, remainder taken from reference TRBV9 and TRBJ2-1, is DSGVTQTPKHLITATGQRVTLRCSPRSGDLSVYWYQQSLDQGLQFLIQYYNGEERAKGNILERFSAQQFPDLHSELNLSSLELGDSALYFCASSGRQGGKDNEQFFGPGTRLTVL.

This sequence joins TRBV5-1 and TRBJ2-3, with TRBD2 identical over 8 bases. CDR1 and CDR2 from the germline V gene are SGHRS and YFSETQ. The CDR3 sequence is 14 residues long. V was pared by 3 bases and J by 4 bases, with 4 bases of the junction left unmatched. The CDR3 DNA reads TGCGCCAGCAGCTCGGGACTAGTCGCAGATACGCAGTATTTT. Amino acids: CASSSGLVADTQYF.

The rearrangement uses TRBV28 and TRBJ1-1, with a tentative D call TRBD1 (6 bases). The germline V gene encodes CDR1 MDHEN and CDR2 SYDVKM. V gave up 2 bases and J gave up 2 bases, with 12 bases separating them. This CDR3 has 15 residues. CDR3 nucleotides: TGTGCCAGCAGTTTAGGGGGCACCTCAAACACTGAAGCTTTCTTT. This translates into CASSLGGTSNTEAFF.

This clone came up once. The rearrangement joins TRBV9 to TRBJ2-7; 7 positions agree with TRBD1. The CDR3 runs 13 residues. Unmatched junction bases numbered 8, after V lost 4 bases and J lost 7 bases. Germline V lookup: CDR1 SGDLS, CDR2 YYNGEE. CDR3 bases: TGTGCCAGCAGCACCGACAGGGCGCGTGAGCAGTACTTC. Protein sequence: CASSTDRAREQYF.

The chain has TRBV3-1 (or the pseudogene TRBV3-2) and TRBJ1-1; D unclear. Between the trimmed V and J ends, which lost 1 base and 11 bases, there was a span of 14 bases. CDR3 length: 13 residues. Germline loops: CDR1 LGHDT, CDR2 YNNKEL (reference sequence). The CDR3 DNA reads TGTGCCAGCAGCCAAGCAGATAACACATGGGCTTTCTTT. Its translation: CASSQADNTWAFF.

The gene calls are TRBV6-5 and TRBJ2-2; no definite D call. The CDR3 loop spans 14 amino acids. The germline gives CDR1 MNHEY, CDR2 SVGAGI. V was shortened by 8 bases and J by 2 bases, with 12 bases between the two germline ends. CDR3 sequence reads: CASSIAYNTGELFF. DNA for the CDR3: TGTGCCAGCTCGATAGCATATAACACCGGGGAGCTGTTTTTT.

The chain links TRBV6-4 to TRBJ2-2; D perhaps matches TRBD2 (6 bases). V dropped 3 bases and J dropped 6 bases, with 8 bases sitting between them. The CDR3 is 13 amino acids. Germline V CDR1 and CDR2: MRHNA, SNTAGT. The CDR3 region has the DNA TGTGCCAGCAGTGAATCTAGCGCCGGGGAGCTGTTTTTT. It specifies CASSESSAGELFF.

The chain has TRBV4-1 and TRBJ2-1, with 8 bases that match TRBD1. Germline CDR1 and CDR2: MGHRA and YSYEKL. The CDR3 contains 15 residues. With 2 bases clipped from V and 4 bases from J, the junction kept 4 bases outside the gene matches. Here the CDR3 reads CASSQFDRGYNEQFF. The CDR3 DNA follows: TGCGCCAGCAGCCAATTTGACAGGGGTTACAATGAGCAGTTCTTC.

This clone was seen a handful of times. V usage is TRBV6-6 and J usage is TRBJ2-7, with 9 bases fitting TRBD1. J gave up 4 bases and V 5 bases, and 15 bases lay outside the gene matches. Per the germline V gene, CDR1 is MNHNY and CDR2 is SVGAGI (reference sequence). The CDR3 extends over 17 amino acids. CDR3 loop: CASSPLATTGGKYEQYF. In DNA, the CDR3 is TGTGCCAGCAGTCCACTCGCTACGACAGGGGGGAAATACGAGCAGTACTTC.

The chain uses TRBV4-1 and TRBJ2-7; a weak D match, TRBD2 (5 bases). The CDR3 is 14 residues long. The germline gives CDR1 MGHRA, CDR2 YSYEKL. Trimming shortened V by 0 bases and J by 0 bases, and 6 bases separated the two germline ends. Written as DNA, the CDR3 is TGCGCCAGCAGCCAAGAAGCGGCCTCCTACGAGCAGTACTTC. Its translation is CASSQEAASYEQYF.

This chain connects TRBV6-5 to TRBJ2-7; TRBD2 matches 8 bases. Per the germline V gene, CDR1 is MNHEY and CDR2 is SVGAGI. The CDR3 is 14 amino acids. J was trimmed by 1 base and V by 5 bases; bases with no gene match: 4. This CDR3 reads CASSRSGASYEQYF. For the CDR3, the DNA is TGTGCCAGCAGTCGTAGCGGGGCGTCCTACGAGCAGTACTTC.